A selection of T cell receptor beta chains follows, all from one sample in a study of T cell repertoires in cytomegalovirus infection. No cognate antigen is known for these TCRs. MiXCR, run by TCRdb on the reads, gives a single entry per CDR3 protein. In the table there are about 340,000 distinct CDR3 sequences, 25% to 30% of which are singletons. The source was cultured PBMCs, collected from culture after CMV antigen stimulation. The receptors stem from a human donor in good health (CMV status not recorded). Some clones in this sample may be carry-over from other donors' samples. The CDR3 runs from the conserved cysteine through the conserved F or W. Fields, in order: D gene, V gene, clone size, J gene, CDR3 protein, CDR3 DNA. A D gene is named only where the DNA matches it firmly. Size tells how often a clone was seen (once, few, many) or the class of an expanded clone, and some rows leave it out.

NA	TRBV7-6	many	TRBJ2-7	CASSSTQGYEQYF	TGTGCCAGCAGCTCAACACAGGGCTACGAGCAGTACTTC
NA	TRBV7-4	few	TRBJ2-3	CASSFGSRDTQYF	TGTGCCAGCAGCTTCGGGTCTCGAGATACGCAGTATTTT
NA	TRBV27	NA	TRBJ1-6	CASSLQGMDSPLHF	TGTGCCAGCAGTTTACAGGGTATGGATTCACCCCTCCACTTT
NA	TRBV28	NA	TRBJ1-6	CASRAVGGRRNSPLHF	TGTGCCAGCCGAGCGGTCGGGGGACGGCGGAATTCACCCCTCCACTTT
NA	TRBV7-2	many	TRBJ2-5	CASSLGGRGVETQYF	TGTGCCAGCAGCTTAGGGGGCCGCGGGGTGGAGACCCAGTACTTC
NA	TRBV4-1	NA	TRBJ1-2	CASSQELATHGGYTF	TGCGCCAGCAGCCAAGAACTGGCCACTCACGGGGGCTACACCTTC
TRBD1	TRBV7-6	NA	TRBJ2-7	CASSPSQGVYEQYF	TGTGCCAGCAGCCCATCCCAGGGGGTCTACGAGCAGTACTTC
TRBD2	TRBV7-8	many	TRBJ2-7	CASSTSGDILSYEQYF	TGTGCCAGCAGCACTAGCGGGGACATCCTTAGTTACGAGCAGTACTTC
NA	TRBV11-1	NA	TRBJ2-2	CASSLGFANTGELFF	TGTGCCAGCAGCTTAGGATTCGCGAACACCGGGGAGCTGTTTTTT
NA	TRBV7-2	many	TRBJ1-5	CASSSIRGQPQHF	TGTGCCAGCAGCTCCATAAGGGGGCAGCCCCAGCATTTT
TRBD2	TRBV4-1	few	TRBJ2-7	CASSQGAASGRYEQYF	TGCGCCAGCAGCCAAGGAGCAGCTAGCGGGAGGTATGAGCAGTACTTC
TRBD2	TRBV18	few	TRBJ2-1	CASSPRTSGSVGNNEQFF	TGTGCCAGCTCACCACGGACTAGCGGGAGTGTCGGAAACAATGAGCAGTTCTTC
TRBD2	TRBV19	few	TRBJ2-1	CASSPGGGVGSYNEQFF	TGTGCCAGTAGTCCCGGGGGAGGGGTCGGATCATACAATGAGCAGTTCTTC
NA	TRBV9	NA	TRBJ1-6	CASSVDGTANSPLHF	TGTGCCAGCAGCGTAGACGGGACGGCCAATTCACCCCTCCACTTT
NA	TRBV2	once	TRBJ1-5	CASSEGPSNQPQHF	TGTGCCAGCAGTGAAGGACCTAGCAATCAGCCCCAGCATTTT
TRBD2	TRBV30	NA	TRBJ2-3	CAWTVGLDTDTQYF	TGTGCCTGGACTGTTGGACTAGACACAGATACGCAGTATTTT
NA	TRBV5-4	few	TRBJ2-3	CASSLEGGGPTDTQYF	TGTGCCAGCAGCTTGGAGGGCGGGGGCCCCACAGATACGCAGTATTTT
TRBD1	TRBV19	NA	TRBJ2-5	CASSTPGQEGKTQYF	TGTGCCAGTAGTACGCCGGGACAGGAGGGGAAGACCCAGTACTTC
TRBD1	TRBV4-2	NA	TRBJ1-5	CASSPDRGPRNQPQHF	TGTGCCAGCAGCCCGGACAGGGGGCCACGCAATCAGCCCCAGCATTTT
NA	TRBV20-1	once	TRBJ2-7	CSVEHSYEQYF	TGCAGTGTGGAGCACTCCTACGAGCAGTACTTC
NA	TRBV5-4	NA	TRBJ1-4	CASSLTRGSNEKLFF	TGTGCCAGCAGCTTGACCCGGGGGTCCAATGAAAAACTGTTTTTT
NA	TRBV29-1	NA	TRBJ2-7	CSVGWVSSYEQYF	TGCAGCGTTGGTTGGGTGAGCTCCTACGAGCAGTACTTC
TRBD2	TRBV15	NA	TRBJ2-7	CATSLAGSSYEQYF	TGTGCCACCAGCCTAGCGGGAAGCTCCTACGAGCAGTACTTC
TRBD2	TRBV12-3/TRBV12-4	NA	TRBJ2-1	CASSPIAGVNEQFF	TGTGCCAGCAGTCCAATAGCGGGAGTCAATGAGCAGTTCTTC
NA	TRBV20-1	NA	TRBJ2-2	CSAGRDYTGELFF	TGCAGTGCGGGCCGGGACTACACCGGGGAGCTGTTTTTT
NA	TRBV10-3	few	TRBJ2-1	CAVKDRVNEQFF	TGTGCCGTTAAGGACCGGGTCAATGAGCAGTTCTTC
NA	TRBV5-6	few	TRBJ2-6	CASSLYQGANVLTF	TGTGCCAGCAGCCTATATCAGGGAGCCAACGTCCTGACTTTC
NA	TRBV7-9	NA	TRBJ1-1	CASSTGPTGEAFF	TGTGCCAGCAGCACCGGGCCAACCGGAGAAGCTTTCTTT